Presented here are 20 T cell receptor beta chains from one specimen sequenced in a study of blood T cell repertoires in COVID-19. Measured with immunoSEQ multiplex PCR; TCRdb has only the in-frame clones, and not every one. The sample lists over 95,000 clones, 75% to 90% occurring once. The sample was peripheral blood. The receptor set was obtained from a human donor with acute or convalescent COVID-19. The donor label of this sample is uncertain.

This chain uses TRBV27 with TRBJ2-2; the D is unclear. Trimming pared 3 bases from V and 5 bases from J, leaving 4 bases between. CDR3 length: 12 residues. The germline CDR1 and CDR2 sequences are MNHEY and SMNVEV (reference sequence). CDR3 sequence reads: CASSFGTGELFF. The DNA of the CDR3 is TGTGCCAGCAGTTTCGGGACCGGGGAGCTGTTTTTT.

The J gene is TRBJ2-1, the V gene TRBV5-1, with D perhaps TRBD1 (6 bases). CDR1 is SGHRS, CDR2 YFSETQ, per germline. V was trimmed by 4 bases and J by 4 bases, leaving 15 bases between them. The CDR3 covers 15 residues. DNA for the CDR3: TGCGCCAGCAGCCCCACAGGACAGATATACAATGAGCAGTTCTTC. Translation gives CASSPTGQIYNEQFF. The variable domain in full, with the rest retrieved from reference TRBV5-1 and TRBJ2-1, is KAGVTQTPRYLIKTRGQQVTLSCSPISGHRSVSWYQQTPGQGLQFLFEYFSETQRNKGNFPGRFSGRQFSNSRSEMNVSTLELGDSALYLCASSPTGQIYNEQFFGPGTRLTVL.

The gene calls are TRBV2 and TRBJ1-1; D uncertain. V lost 4 bases, J lost 2 bases, and 8 bases lay in between. Looked up from germline, CDR1 is SNHLY and CDR2 is FYNNEI. The CDR3 is 13 amino acids. CDR3 region: CASSAGLNTEAFF. CDR3 DNA: TGTGCCAGCAGTGCAGGCCTCAACACTGAAGCTTTCTTT. Full variable domain (remainder filled in from reference TRBV2 and TRBJ1-1): EPEVTQTPSHQVTQMGQEVILRCVPISNHLYFYWYRQILGQKVEFLVSFYNNEISEKSEIFDDQFSVERPDGSNFTLKIRSTKLEDSAMYFCASSAGLNTEAFFGQGTRLTVV.

The V call is TRBV24-1, the J call TRBJ2-1, with TRBD1 matching 9 bases. J was trimmed by 8 bases and V by 9 bases; bases with no gene match: 10. Germline V lookup: CDR1 KGHDR, CDR2 SFDVKD. The CDR3 sequence is 14 residues long. The CDR3 here is CATGGGQGFDEQFF. The CDR3 nucleotides read TGTGCCACCGGAGGGGGACAGGGTTTCGATGAGCAGTTCTTC.

The rearrangement uses TRBV28 and TRBJ1-5, with 7 bases that match TRBD1. Trimming cost V 6 bases and J 1 base; bases outside gene matches: 3. The V gene's germline CDR1 is MDHEN and CDR2 SYDVKM. The CDR3 has 14 residues. CDR3: CASRGTASNQPQHF. The CDR3 nucleotides read TGTGCCAGCAGGGGGACAGCCAGCAATCAGCCCCAGCATTTT.

This chain connects TRBV10-3 to TRBJ2-5; 9 bases line up with TRBD2. After removal of 2 bases from V and 1 base from J, the junction contained 8 bases not matched to a gene. CDR1 is ENHRY, CDR2 SYGVKD, per germline. The CDR3 consists of 17 residues. The CDR3: CAISERPLTSGQETQYF. DNA of the CDR3: TGTGCCATCAGTGAGCGTCCCCTGACTAGCGGCCAAGAGACCCAGTACTTC.

This chain joins TRBV6-2 or TRBV6-3 and TRBJ2-5, with TRBD1 matching over 8 bases. The CDR3 sequence is 14 residues long. Germline loops: CDR1 MNHEY, CDR2 SVGEGT. Trimming took 5 bases from V and 5 from J; bases not matched to a gene: 7. The CDR3 nucleotides read TGTGCCAGCAGTGACACAGGGGGAGGTGAGACCCAGTACTTC. It specifies CASSDTGGGETQYF.

This clone is a singleton in its sample. This chain uses TRBV27 with TRBJ2-7; 8 nucleotides match TRBD1. J lost 2 bases, V lost 5 bases, and 2 bases had no gene match. The length of the CDR3 is 13 residues. CDR1 is MNHEY, CDR2 SMNVEV, per germline (reference sequence). The CDR3: CASSRQGTYEQYF. For the CDR3, the DNA is TGTGCCAGCAGTAGACAGGGGACCTACGAGCAGTACTTC.

The chain links TRBV5-6 to TRBJ2-7, with D possibly being TRBD2 (5 bases). The CDR3 has 12 amino acids. CDR1 SGHDT and CDR2 YYEEEE come from the germline V gene. V lost 2 bases, J lost 7 bases, and 10 bases lay in between. CDR3 protein: CASSFAGGEQYF. The CDR3 nucleotides read TGTGCCAGCAGCTTTGCGGGTGGGGAGCAGTACTTC.

As DNA, the CDR3 is TGTGCCAGCAGTTTCAGGGACTCCGGGGCCTACGAGCAGTACTTC. Amino acid sequence: CASSFRDSGAYEQYF. The chain recombines TRBV6-5 with TRBJ2-7; D is perhaps TRBD2 (6 bases). The CDR3 spans 15 residues. Deletions cut 4 bases from V and 2 bases from J, with 15 bases between. CDR1 is MNHEY and CDR2 is SVGAGI in the germline V gene.

The chain is built from TRBV4-2 and TRBJ1-2; 8 bases match TRBD1. V gave up 2 bases and J gave up 3 bases; unmatched junction bases: 5. The germline V gene encodes CDR1 LGHNA and CDR2 YNFKEQ. This CDR3 contains 15 residues. CDR3 residues: CASSQRTGFDYGYTF. CDR3 nucleotide sequence: TGTGCCAGCAGCCAACGGACAGGGTTCGACTATGGCTACACCTTC.

The chain links TRBV7-9 to TRBJ2-5; D perhaps matches TRBD1 (7 bases). The CDR3 contains 14 residues. The germline V gene has CDR1 SEHNR and CDR2 FQNEAQ (reference sequence). V was shortened by 7 bases and J by 3 bases, with 15 bases between the two germline ends. The CDR3 DNA reads TGTGCCAGCACCGAGCAGGGGGGAGAAGAGACCCAGTACTTC. This codes for CASTEQGGEETQYF. Based on the CDR3 plus reference TRBV7-9 and TRBJ2-5, the full variable domain is DTGVSQNPRHKITKRGQNVTFRCDPISEHNRLYWYRQTLGQGPEFLTYFQNEAQLEKSRLLSDRFSAERPKGSFSTLEIQRTEQGDSAMYLCASTEQGGEETQYFGPGTRLLVL.

The CDR3 spells CASSQRLTGGAEKLFF. The CDR3 DNA is TGCGCCAGCAGCCAGCGCTTGACAGGGGGTGCAGAAAAACTGTTTTTT. The chain links TRBV4-1 to TRBJ1-4; 9 nucleotides agree with TRBD1. V lost 3 bases and J lost 8; bases outside the gene matches: 10. CDR1 MGHRA and CDR2 YSYEKL come from the germline V gene. There are 16 residues in the CDR3.

This chain links TRBV12-3 or TRBV12-4 with TRBJ1-2; D is possibly TRBD1 (5 bases). V shed 5 bases and J shed 8 bases, with 15 bases lying between them. CDR3 length equals 13 residues. CDR3 sequence reads: CASSLGGAGGYTF. The CDR3 DNA reads as TGTGCCAGCAGTCTAGGCGGGGCAGGGGGCTACACCTTC.

The chain links TRBV5-1 to TRBJ1-2; possible D gene TRBD1, 5 bases. The CDR3 totals 12 residues. Germline V gene lookup returns CDR1 SGHRS and CDR2 YFSETQ. V was trimmed by 0 bases and J by 6 bases, leaving 6 bases between them. The CDR3 protein is CASSLGRDGYTF. The DNA of the CDR3 is TGCGCCAGCAGCTTGGGCAGGGATGGCTACACCTTC.

The CDR3 DNA follows: TGTGCCAGCAGAAAGACAGGGGGGAACACTGAAGCTTTCTTT. Protein product: CASRKTGGNTEAFF. The chain recombines TRBV13 with TRBJ1-1, with 9 bases identical to TRBD1. Trimming took 6 bases from V and 1 from J; bases not matched to a gene: 3. Germline CDR1 reads PRHDT; CDR2 reads FYEKMQ (reference sequence). There are 14 residues in the CDR3.

This chain joins TRBV4-1 and TRBJ2-1, with a possible D match to TRBD2 (6 bases). Between the trimmed V and J ends, which lost 0 bases and 2 bases, there was a span of 11 bases. The length of the CDR3 is 16 residues. The germline gives CDR1 MGHRA, CDR2 YSYEKL. CDR3 residues: CASSQEDGSPYNEQFF. CDR3 nucleotide sequence: TGCGCCAGCAGCCAAGAGGACGGGAGCCCCTACAATGAGCAGTTCTTC.

CDR3 sequence reads: CASSFGTSVGGELFF. The CDR3 DNA follows: TGTGCCAGCAGCTTTGGGACTAGCGTAGGCGGGGAGCTGTTTTTT. This sequence joins TRBV7-7 and TRBJ2-2; 10 bases line up with TRBD2. The trim removed 3 bases at V and 7 bases at J, leaving 5 bases unmatched. This CDR3 spans 15 amino acids. The germline V gene has CDR1 SSHAT and CDR2 FNYEAQ (reference sequence). The full variable domain, its missing parts supplied by reference TRBV7-7 and TRBJ2-2, is GAGVSQSPRYKVTKRGQDVTLRCDPISSHATLYWYQQALGQGPEFLTYFNYEAQPDKSGLPSDRFSAERPEGSISTLTIQRTEQRDSAMYRCASSFGTSVGGELFFGEGSRLTVL.

The chain is built from TRBV27 and TRBJ1-6; D remains unclear. CDR1 is MNHEY and CDR2 is SMNVEV in the germline V gene (reference sequence). This CDR3 contains 13 residues. V was shortened by 3 bases and J by 4 bases, with 4 bases between the two germline ends. Here the CDR3 reads CASSFSYNSPLHF. The CDR3 bases are TGTGCCAGCAGTTTTAGTTATAATTCACCCCTCCACTTT.

V is TRBV28 and J is TRBJ2-5, with D uncertain. The ends were cut back, 1 base at V and 0 bases at J, with 9 bases in the middle. CDR3 length equals 15 residues. Germline values: CDR1 MDHEN, CDR2 SYDVKM. The chain's CDR3 is CASSLLGADQETQYF. CDR3 nucleotide sequence: TGTGCCAGCAGTTTATTAGGAGCAGACCAAGAGACCCAGTACTTC.